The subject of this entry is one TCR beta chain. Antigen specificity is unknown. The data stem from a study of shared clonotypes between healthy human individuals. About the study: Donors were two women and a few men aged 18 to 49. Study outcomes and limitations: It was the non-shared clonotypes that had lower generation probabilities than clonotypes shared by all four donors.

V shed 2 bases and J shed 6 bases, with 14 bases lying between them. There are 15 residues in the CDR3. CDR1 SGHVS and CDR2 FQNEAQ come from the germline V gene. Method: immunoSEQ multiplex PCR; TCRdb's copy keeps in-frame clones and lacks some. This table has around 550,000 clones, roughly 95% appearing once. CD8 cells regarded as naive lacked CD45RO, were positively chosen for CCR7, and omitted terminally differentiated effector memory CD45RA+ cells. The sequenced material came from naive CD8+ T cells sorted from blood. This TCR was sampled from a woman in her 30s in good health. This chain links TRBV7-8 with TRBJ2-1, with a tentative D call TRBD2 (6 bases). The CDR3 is CASSLRRGSPNEQFF. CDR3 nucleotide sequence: TGTGCCAGCAGCTTAAGACGGGGGTCTCCCAATGAGCAGTTCTTC.